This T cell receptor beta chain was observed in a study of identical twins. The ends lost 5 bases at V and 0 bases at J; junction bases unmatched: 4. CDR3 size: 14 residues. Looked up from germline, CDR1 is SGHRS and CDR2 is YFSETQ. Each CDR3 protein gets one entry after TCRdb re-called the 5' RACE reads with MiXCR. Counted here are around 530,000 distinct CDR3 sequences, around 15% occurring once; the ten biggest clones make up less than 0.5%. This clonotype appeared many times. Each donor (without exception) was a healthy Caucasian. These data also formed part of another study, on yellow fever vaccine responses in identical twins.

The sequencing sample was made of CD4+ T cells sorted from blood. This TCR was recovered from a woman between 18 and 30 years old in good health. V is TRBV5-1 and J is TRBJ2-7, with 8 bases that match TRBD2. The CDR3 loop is CASRLAENSYEQYF. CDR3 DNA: TGCGCCAGCAGACTAGCGGAAAACTCCTACGAGCAGTACTTC.